Following are 18 T cell receptor beta chains from one sample sequenced in a study of cytomegalovirus exposure and HLA in healthy donors. The PCR used 60 Vbeta and 13 Jbeta primers. Here immunoSEQ multiplex PCR was the method, and the copy in TCRdb shows in-frame clones only, minus some. This listing includes about 79,000 clones. The sequenced sample was PBMCs. Receptors were obtained from a man in his thirties or forties in good health and CMV-seronegative.

The rearrangement uses TRBV18 and TRBJ1-3; 9 bases match TRBD1. The germline CDR1 and CDR2 sequences are KGHSH and LQKENI. V shed 3 bases, J shed 16 bases, and the junction held 4 bases outside the gene matches. The CDR3 is 11 amino acids. CDR3 protein: CASSPDRGSYF. The CDR3 DNA reads as TGTGCCAGCTCACCGGACAGGGGTTCGTATTTT.

The chain couples TRBV10-3 to TRBJ2-3, with a possible D match to TRBD1 (6 bases). The CDR3 length is 15 residues. CDR1 is ENHRY, CDR2 SYGVKD, per germline. The germline V and J ends were trimmed by 6 bases and 2 bases, with 15 bases remaining between them. The CDR3 nucleotides read TGTGCCATCAGGCAGGGGACCCTCTACACAGATACGCAGTATTTT. It translates to CAIRQGTLYTDTQYF.

This rearrangement joins TRBV27 to TRBJ2-5, with a tentative D call TRBD2 (6 bases). Germline V gene data show CDR1 as MNHEY and CDR2 as SMNVEV (reference sequence). This CDR3 is built from 15 residues. V lost 3 bases and J lost 6, with 17 bases in between. The CDR3 coding sequence is TGTGCCAGCAGTTTCTGGGCCCGGGAGACGCAGACCCAGTACTTC. Translation: CASSFWARETQTQYF.

V gene TRBV29-1 combines with J gene TRBJ2-2; D is ambiguous. V was pared by 6 bases and J by 1 base, with 12 bases between. Germline lookup yields CDR1 SQVTM and CDR2 ANQGSEA. The CDR3 covers 14 residues. The CDR3 protein is CSVVLLGNTGELFF. CDR3 in DNA: TGCAGCGTAGTTTTGCTCGGGAACACCGGGGAGCTGTTTTTT.

This chain connects TRBV18 to TRBJ2-1, with D maybe TRBD2 (7 bases). V lost 0 bases and J lost 2, with 11 bases in between. CDR3 length: 16 residues. Germline CDR1 and CDR2: KGHSH and LQKENI. CDR3 sequence: CASSPPGGGPYNEQFF. In nucleotides, the CDR3 is TGTGCCAGCTCACCACCGGGAGGGGGACCCTACAATGAGCAGTTCTTC.

This rearrangement joins TRBV11-2 to TRBJ2-1, with TRBD2 matching over 7 bases. The CDR3 has 15 residues. V shed 1 base and J 8 bases; nucleotides not matched to a gene: 8. CDR1 and CDR2 from the germline V gene are SGHAT and FQNNGV. Here the CDR3 DNA reads TGTGCCAGCAGCTTAGGGCTAGCGGCCAGATATGAGCAGTTCTTC. This translates into CASSLGLAARYEQFF. Full variable domain (rest looked up from reference TRBV11-2 and TRBJ2-1): EAGVAQSPRYKIIEKRQSVAFWCNPISGHATLYWYQQILGQGPKLLIQFQNNGVVDDSQLPKDRFSAERLKGVDSTLKIQPAKLEDSAVYLCASSLGLAARYEQFFGPGTRLTVL.

This rearrangement joins TRBV19 to TRBJ2-1, with 9 bases fitting TRBD2. Trimming took 7 bases from V and 1 from J; bases not matched to a gene: 8. This CDR3 comprises 16 residues. Germline CDR1 LNHDA, CDR2 SQIVND (reference sequence). The CDR3 reads CASKPSGRPSYNEQFF. DNA of the CDR3: TGTGCCAGTAAGCCCAGCGGGAGGCCGTCCTACAATGAGCAGTTCTTC.

This chain links TRBV30 with TRBJ2-7, with D maybe TRBD2 (6 bases). Germline CDR1 reads GTSNPN; CDR2 reads SVGIG (reference sequence). Trimming cost V 5 bases and J 2 bases, with 10 bases left between them. The CDR3 totals 12 residues. The CDR3 sequence is CAWRRGAYEQYF. The CDR3 nucleotides read TGTGCCTGGCGGAGGGGCGCCTACGAGCAGTACTTC. Variable domain in full (rest from reference TRBV30 and TRBJ2-7): SQTIHQWPATLVQPVGSPLSLECTVEGTSNPNLYWYRQAAGRGLQLLFYSVGIGQISSEVPQNLSASRPQDRQFILSSKKLLLSDSGFYLCAWRRGAYEQYFGPGTRLTVT.

This sequence joins TRBV19 and TRBJ2-2; D not resolved. The CDR3 totals 15 residues. Germline CDR1 reads LNHDA; CDR2 reads SQIVND (reference sequence). V lost 1 base, J lost 3 bases, and 9 bases lay in between. In DNA, the CDR3 is TGTGCCAGTAGTATAGTGCTCAGATACACCGGGGAGCTGTTTTTT. As protein: CASSIVLRYTGELFF. Looking up the rest from reference TRBV19 and TRBJ2-2 gives the full variable domain: DGGITQSPKYLFRKEGQNVTLSCEQNLNHDAMYWYRQDPGQGLRLIYYSQIVNDFQKGDIAEGYSVSREKKESFPLTVTSAQKNPTAFYLCASSIVLRYTGELFFGEGSRLTVL.

The rearrangement joins TRBV9 to TRBJ1-1, with 7 bases that match TRBD1. Germline V CDR1 and CDR2: SGDLS, YYNGEE. CDR3 length: 15 residues. J was trimmed by 2 bases and V by 2 bases; bases with no gene match: 6. The CDR3 region is CASSVSGTDNTEAFF. The DNA of the CDR3 is TGTGCCAGCAGCGTCTCCGGGACAGACAACACTGAAGCTTTCTTT.

This chain connects TRBV9 to TRBJ1-4; unclear D gene. The CDR3 contains 15 residues. Trimming pared 4 bases from V and 6 bases from J, leaving 16 bases between. Germline V gene sequence: CDR1 SGDLS, CDR2 YYNGEE. CDR3 region: CASSPRSQAYEKLFF. The CDR3 nucleotides are TGTGCCAGCAGCCCAAGGAGTCAAGCGTATGAAAAACTGTTTTTT.

This sequence joins TRBV18 and TRBJ2-5; 9 bases are shared with TRBD1. With V trimmed by 2 bases and J by 4 bases, 8 bases remained unmatched. This CDR3 spans 16 amino acids. Germline V CDR1 and CDR2: KGHSH, LQKENI. The chain's CDR3 is CASSPGRTGVGETQYF. CDR3 coding DNA: TGTGCCAGCTCACCAGGTCGGACAGGGGTAGGAGAGACCCAGTACTTC. The whole variable domain, filled in from reference TRBV18 and TRBJ2-5, reads NAGVMQNPRHLVRRRGQEARLRCSPMKGHSHVYWYRQLPEEGLKFMVYLQKENIIDESGMPKERFSAEFPKEGPSILRIQQVVRGDSAAYFCASSPGRTGVGETQYFGPGTRLLVL.

The genes are TRBV5-1 and TRBJ1-1; 10 nucleotides match TRBD1. J lost 0 bases, V lost 4 bases, and 9 bases had no gene match. Germline CDR1 is SGHRS and CDR2 is YFSETQ. The CDR3 contains 17 residues. In nucleotides, the CDR3 is TGCGCCAGCAGCCTAGAACCGGGACAGGGGATGAACACTGAAGCTTTCTTT. Its translation is CASSLEPGQGMNTEAFF.

V and J are TRBV4-3 and TRBJ2-1; perhaps TRBD2 as D (6 bases). The germline V and J ends were trimmed by 4 bases and 5 bases, with 18 bases remaining between them. Germline lookup yields CDR1 LGHNA and CDR2 YSLEER. The CDR3 length is 16 residues. CDR3 bases: TGCGCCAGCAGCCTCCTGGGTGCGGGAAACGACAATGAGCAGTTCTTC. Encoded protein: CASSLLGAGNDNEQFF.

V and J are TRBV9 and TRBJ2-3; D is possibly TRBD2 (6 bases). The CDR3 spans 14 residues. V was pared by 4 bases and J by 6 bases, with 15 bases between. In germline, CDR1 is SGDLS, CDR2 YYNGEE. The CDR3 is CASSFLRGFDTQYF. DNA for the CDR3: TGTGCCAGCAGCTTTCTTCGGGGGTTCGATACGCAGTATTTT.

The V call is TRBV7-9, the J call TRBJ1-2, with unresolved D. Trimming shortened V by 5 bases and J by 6 bases, and 22 bases separated the two germline ends. The CDR3 spans 16 residues. Germline CDR1 is SEHNR and CDR2 is FQNEAQ (reference sequence). DNA of the CDR3: TGTGCCAGCAGCCTCCGCGAAGCGCATCATACCCATGGCTACACCTTC. This encodes CASSLREAHHTHGYTF.

This rearrangement joins TRBV6-5 to TRBJ1-1, with a tentative D call TRBD1 (5 bases). V lost 5 bases, J lost 1 base, and 11 bases lay in between. Looked up from germline, CDR1 is MNHEY and CDR2 is SVGAGI. CDR3 length equals 14 residues. In DNA form, the CDR3 reads TGTGCCAGCAGTACCCCGGACACGAACACTGAAGCTTTCTTT. Its translation: CASSTPDTNTEAFF.

The chain couples TRBV15 to TRBJ1-4, with 7 positions matching TRBD1. Germline V lookup: CDR1 LNHNV, CDR2 YYDKDF (reference sequence). This CDR3 has 15 amino acids. The V segment lost 4 bases and the J segment 5 bases; nucleotides outside the gene matches: 7. The DNA of the CDR3 is TGTGCCACCAGCACTACGACAGGGACCAATGAAAAACTGTTTTTT. This codes for CATSTTTGTNEKLFF.